One sample yielded the 2 T cell receptor beta chains listed below, sequenced in a study of blood T cell repertoires in COVID-19. Assay used: immunoSEQ multiplex PCR; TCRdb lists only in-frame clones, some missing. The data show approximately 470,000 clones, with approximately 83% seen just once and 3.2% held by the top ten. The sequencing input was peripheral blood. The source of these receptors is a human donor in a cohort sampled during active COVID-19.

Points on this clone: The sample carries other DNA sequences with the same CDR3. The rearrangement joins TRBV5-6 to TRBJ2-7; 9 bases map to TRBD2. CDR3 size: 15 residues. Germline V CDR1 and CDR2: SGHDT, YYEEEE. The V and J ends lost 0 bases and 2 bases, in that order; junction bases with no gene match: 3. CDR3 sequence reads: CASSLAASGAYEQYF. CDR3 bases: TGTGCCAGCAGCTTGGCCGCTAGCGGGGCCTACGAGCAGTACTTC.

This clone was observed once. This chain links TRBV3-1 (or the pseudogene TRBV3-2) with TRBJ1-2; no clear D gene. V dropped 4 bases and J dropped 6 bases, with 18 bases sitting between them. Per the germline V gene, CDR1 is LGHDT and CDR2 is YNNKEL (reference sequence). The CDR3 runs 15 residues. The CDR3 DNA reads as TGTGCCAGCAGCCCGGCGGGGATTTCTTTGAATGGCTACACCTTC. Translating it yields CASSPAGISLNGYTF.